This T cell receptor (beta chain) was retrieved from a study of shared clonotypes between healthy human individuals. Findings and caveats of the study: Shared across a few donors were roughly 4.8% of the naive CD4 clonotypes.

This CDR3 is 11 amino acids long. Trimming removed 7 bases from V and 9 bases from J, with 10 bases in between. Per germline, CDR1 MNHEY and CDR2 SVGAGI. This clone has a handful of counts. Its antigen remains unknown. Produced via immunoSEQ multiplex PCR; TCRdb's table is partial and in-frame only. The sample holds about 1.1 million clones, about four fifths seen once. This chain uses TRBV6-5 with TRBJ1-3; unclear D gene. The sequencing input was memory CD4+ T cells from PBMCs. Subset meaning: CD45RA-negative fraction. This sequence was found in a man aged 18 to 30 in good health. Some clones in this sample may be carry-over from other donors' samples. DNA for the CDR3: TGTGCCAGCAACGGGTTTGGCACCATATATTTT. Protein: CASNGFGTIYF.